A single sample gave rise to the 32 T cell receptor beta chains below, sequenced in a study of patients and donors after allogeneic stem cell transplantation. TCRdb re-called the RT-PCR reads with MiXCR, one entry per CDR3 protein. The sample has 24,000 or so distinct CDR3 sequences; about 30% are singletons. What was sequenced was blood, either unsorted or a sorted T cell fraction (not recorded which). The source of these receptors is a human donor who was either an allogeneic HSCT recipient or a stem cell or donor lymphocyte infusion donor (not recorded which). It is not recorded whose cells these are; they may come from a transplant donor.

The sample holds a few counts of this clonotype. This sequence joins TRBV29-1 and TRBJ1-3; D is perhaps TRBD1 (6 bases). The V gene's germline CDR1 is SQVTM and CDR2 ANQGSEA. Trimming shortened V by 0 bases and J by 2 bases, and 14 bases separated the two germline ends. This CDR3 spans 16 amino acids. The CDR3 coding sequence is TGCAGCGTTGAAGATGTGGGGGGGCCTCCTGGAAACACCATATATTTT. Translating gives CSVEDVGGPPGNTIYF.

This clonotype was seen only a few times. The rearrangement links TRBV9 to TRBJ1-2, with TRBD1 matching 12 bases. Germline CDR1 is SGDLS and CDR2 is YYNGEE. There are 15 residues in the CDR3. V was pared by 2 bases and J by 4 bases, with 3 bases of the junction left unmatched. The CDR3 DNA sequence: TGTGCCAGCAGCGTCGGGACAGGGGGCGGCTATGGCTACACCTTC. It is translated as CASSVGTGGGYGYTF.

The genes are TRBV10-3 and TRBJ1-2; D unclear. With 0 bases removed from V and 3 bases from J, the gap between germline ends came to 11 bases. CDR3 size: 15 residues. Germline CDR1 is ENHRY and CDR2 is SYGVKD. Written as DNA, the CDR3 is TGTGCCATCAGTGAGTCTATAGGAGCAGACTATGGCTACACCTTC. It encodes CAISESIGADYGYTF.

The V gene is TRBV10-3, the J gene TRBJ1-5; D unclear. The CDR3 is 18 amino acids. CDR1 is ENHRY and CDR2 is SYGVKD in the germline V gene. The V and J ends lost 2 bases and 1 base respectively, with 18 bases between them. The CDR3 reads CAISETLKRGKSNQPQHF. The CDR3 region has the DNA TGTGCCATCAGTGAGACACTGAAACGGGGAAAAAGCAATCAGCCCCAGCATTTT.

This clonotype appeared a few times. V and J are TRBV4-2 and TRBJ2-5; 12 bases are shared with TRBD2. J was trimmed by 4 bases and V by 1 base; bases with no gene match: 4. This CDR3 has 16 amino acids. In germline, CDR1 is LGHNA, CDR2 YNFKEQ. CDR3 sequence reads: CASSQGLAGAGETQYF. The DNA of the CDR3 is TGTGCCAGCAGCCAAGGACTAGCGGGGGCGGGAGAGACCCAGTACTTC.

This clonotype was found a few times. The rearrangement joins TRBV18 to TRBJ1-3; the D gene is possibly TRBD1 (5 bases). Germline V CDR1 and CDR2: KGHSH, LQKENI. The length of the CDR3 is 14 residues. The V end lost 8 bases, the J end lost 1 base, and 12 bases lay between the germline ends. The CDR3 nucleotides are TGTGCCAGCACGAGGGACCGATCTGGAAACACCATATATTTT. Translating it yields CASTRDRSGNTIYF.

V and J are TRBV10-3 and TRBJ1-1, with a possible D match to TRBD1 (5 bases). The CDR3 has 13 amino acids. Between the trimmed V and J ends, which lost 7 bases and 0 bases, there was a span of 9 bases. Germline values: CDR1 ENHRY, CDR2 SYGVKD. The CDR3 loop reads CAITGHLNTEAFF. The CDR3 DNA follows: TGTGCCATCACTGGACATCTGAACACTGAAGCTTTCTTT.

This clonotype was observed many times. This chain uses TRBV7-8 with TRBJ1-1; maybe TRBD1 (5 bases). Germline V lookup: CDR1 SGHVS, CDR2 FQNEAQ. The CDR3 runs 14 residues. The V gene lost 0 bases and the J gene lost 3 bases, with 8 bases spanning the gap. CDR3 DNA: TGTGCCAGCAGCTTAGCGAGGGGCTACACTGAAGCTTTCTTT. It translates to CASSLARGYTEAFF.

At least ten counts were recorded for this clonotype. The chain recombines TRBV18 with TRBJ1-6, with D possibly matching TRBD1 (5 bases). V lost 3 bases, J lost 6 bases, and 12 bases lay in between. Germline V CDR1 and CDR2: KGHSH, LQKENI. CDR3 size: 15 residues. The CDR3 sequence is CASSPRDRPNSPLHF. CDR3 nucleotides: TGTGCCAGCTCACCTCGGGACCGACCTAATTCACCCCTCCACTTT.

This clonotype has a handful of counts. CDR3 nucleotide sequence: TGTGCCATCAACACCCGGTGGGGGGATGCTTTCTTT. Protein sequence: CAINTRWGDAFF. This chain links TRBV10-3 with TRBJ1-1; TRBD1 is a possible D gene (5 bases). The CDR3 contains 12 residues. Per germline, CDR1 ENHRY and CDR2 SYGVKD. Trimming left V 7 bases short and J 11 bases short, with 17 bases between.

The CDR3 DNA follows: TGTGCCAGCAGTTTCCTCCGGGCTAACTATGGCTACACCTTC. Its translation: CASSFLRANYGYTF. The chain carries TRBV28 and TRBJ1-2, with unresolved D. The CDR3 has 14 amino acids. Germline CDR1 is MDHEN and CDR2 is SYDVKM. Trimming shortened V by 3 bases and J by 0 bases, and 8 bases separated the two germline ends.

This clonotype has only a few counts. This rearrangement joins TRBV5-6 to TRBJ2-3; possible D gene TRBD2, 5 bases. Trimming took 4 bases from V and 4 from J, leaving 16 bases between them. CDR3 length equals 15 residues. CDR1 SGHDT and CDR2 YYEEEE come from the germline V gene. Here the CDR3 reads CASSLRASSSDTQYF. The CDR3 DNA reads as TGTGCCAGCAGCCTGAGGGCTTCGAGCTCAGATACGCAGTATTTT.

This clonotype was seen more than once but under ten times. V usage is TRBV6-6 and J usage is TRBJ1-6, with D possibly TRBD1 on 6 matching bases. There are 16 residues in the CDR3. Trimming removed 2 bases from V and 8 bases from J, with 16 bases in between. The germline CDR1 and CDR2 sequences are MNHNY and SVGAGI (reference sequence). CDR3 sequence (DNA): TGTGCCAGCAGTTACCCTTCGTGGGGGGCGTATTCACCCCTCCACTTT. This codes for CASSYPSWGAYSPLHF.

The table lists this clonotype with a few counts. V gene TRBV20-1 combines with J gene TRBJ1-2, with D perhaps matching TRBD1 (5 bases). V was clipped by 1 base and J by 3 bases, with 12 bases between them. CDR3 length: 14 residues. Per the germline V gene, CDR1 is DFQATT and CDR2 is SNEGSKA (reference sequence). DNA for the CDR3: TGCAGTGCTAGAGGGGGCAGGGACCACTATGGCTACACCTTC. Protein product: CSARGGRDHYGYTF.

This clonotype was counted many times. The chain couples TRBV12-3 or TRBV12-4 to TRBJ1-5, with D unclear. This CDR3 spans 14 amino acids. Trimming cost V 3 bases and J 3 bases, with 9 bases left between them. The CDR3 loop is CASSFGRDNQPQHF. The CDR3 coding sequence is TGTGCCAGCAGTTTCGGTAGAGACAATCAGCCCCAGCATTTT.

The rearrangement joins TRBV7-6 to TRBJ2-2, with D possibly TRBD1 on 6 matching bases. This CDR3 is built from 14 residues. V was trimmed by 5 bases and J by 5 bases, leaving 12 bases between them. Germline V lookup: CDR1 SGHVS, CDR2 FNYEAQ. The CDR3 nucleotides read TGTGCCAGCAGCATAATACAGGGTACCGGGGAGCTGTTTTTT. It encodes CASSIIQGTGELFF.

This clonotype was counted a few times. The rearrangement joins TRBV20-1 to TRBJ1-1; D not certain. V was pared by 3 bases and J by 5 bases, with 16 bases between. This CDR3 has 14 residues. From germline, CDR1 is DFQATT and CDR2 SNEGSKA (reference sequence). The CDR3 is CSARLTTGRTEAFF. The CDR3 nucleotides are TGCAGTGCTAGGCTTACTACCGGGCGAACTGAAGCTTTCTTT.

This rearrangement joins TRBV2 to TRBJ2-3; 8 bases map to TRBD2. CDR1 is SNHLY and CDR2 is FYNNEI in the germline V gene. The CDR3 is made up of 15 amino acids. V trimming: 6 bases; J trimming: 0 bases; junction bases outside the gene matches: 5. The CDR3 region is CASRERGWSTDTQYF. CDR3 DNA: TGTGCCAGCAGGGAGCGGGGGTGGAGCACAGATACGCAGTATTTT.

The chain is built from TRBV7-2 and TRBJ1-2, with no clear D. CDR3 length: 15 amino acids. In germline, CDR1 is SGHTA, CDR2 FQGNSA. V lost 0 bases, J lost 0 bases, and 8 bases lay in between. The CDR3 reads CASSLAGGPNYGYTF. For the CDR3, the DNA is TGTGCCAGCAGCTTAGCCGGCGGCCCTAACTATGGCTACACCTTC.

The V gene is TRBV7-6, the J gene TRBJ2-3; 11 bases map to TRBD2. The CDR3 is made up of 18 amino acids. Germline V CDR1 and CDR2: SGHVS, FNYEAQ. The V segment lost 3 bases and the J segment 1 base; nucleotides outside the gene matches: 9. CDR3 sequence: CASSFFSGGAMGTDTQYF. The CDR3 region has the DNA TGTGCCAGCAGCTTCTTTAGCGGGGGGGCCATGGGCACAGATACGCAGTATTTT.

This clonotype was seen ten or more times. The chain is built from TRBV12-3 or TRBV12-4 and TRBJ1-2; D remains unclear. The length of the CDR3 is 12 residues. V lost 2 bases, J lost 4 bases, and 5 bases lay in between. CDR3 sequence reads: CASSLTSYGYTF. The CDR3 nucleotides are TGTGCCAGCAGTTTAACCAGCTATGGCTACACCTTC.

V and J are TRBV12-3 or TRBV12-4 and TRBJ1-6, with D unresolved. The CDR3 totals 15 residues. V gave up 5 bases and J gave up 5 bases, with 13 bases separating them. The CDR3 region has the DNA TGTGCCAGCAGTCAGCAACAGTTTCATAATTCACCCCTCCACTTT. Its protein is CASSQQQFHNSPLHF.

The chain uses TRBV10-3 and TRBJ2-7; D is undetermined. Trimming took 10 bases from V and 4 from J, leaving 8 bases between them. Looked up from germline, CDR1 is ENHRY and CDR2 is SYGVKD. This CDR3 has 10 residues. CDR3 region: CATKEYEQYF. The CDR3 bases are TGTGCCACTAAGGAGTACGAGCAGTACTTC.

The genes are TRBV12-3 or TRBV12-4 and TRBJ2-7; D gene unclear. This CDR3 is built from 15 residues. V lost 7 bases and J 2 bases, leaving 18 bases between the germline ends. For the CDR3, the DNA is TGTGCCAGCACCCGCGGTACGGGCCCCACCTACGAGCAGTACTTC. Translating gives CASTRGTGPTYEQYF.

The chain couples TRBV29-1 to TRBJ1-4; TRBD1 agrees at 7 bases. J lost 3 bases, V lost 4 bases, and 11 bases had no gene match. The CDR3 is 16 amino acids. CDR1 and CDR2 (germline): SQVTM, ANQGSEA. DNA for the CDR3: TGCAGCGTTGTGGAAAACAGGGGCAGAGCTAATGAAAAACTGTTTTTT. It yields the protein CSVVENRGRANEKLFF.

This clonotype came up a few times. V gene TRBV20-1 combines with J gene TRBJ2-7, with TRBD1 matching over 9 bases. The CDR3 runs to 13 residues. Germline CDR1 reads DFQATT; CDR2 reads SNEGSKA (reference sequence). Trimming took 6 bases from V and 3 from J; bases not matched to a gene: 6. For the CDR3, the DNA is TGCAGTGCCCTGGGACAGGGAGGCTACGAGCAGTACTTC. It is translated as CSALGQGGYEQYF.

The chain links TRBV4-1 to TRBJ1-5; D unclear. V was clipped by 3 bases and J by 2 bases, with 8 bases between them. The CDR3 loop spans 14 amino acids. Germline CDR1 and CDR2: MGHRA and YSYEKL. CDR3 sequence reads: CASSQTWGNQPQHF. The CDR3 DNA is TGCGCCAGCAGCCAGACGTGGGGCAATCAGCCCCAGCATTTT.

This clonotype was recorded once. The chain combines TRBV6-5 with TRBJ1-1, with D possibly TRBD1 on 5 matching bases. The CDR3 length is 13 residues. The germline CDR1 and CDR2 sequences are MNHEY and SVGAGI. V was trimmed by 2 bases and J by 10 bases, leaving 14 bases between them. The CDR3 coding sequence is TGTGCCAGCAGTTACAACGTGGCAGGGAGAGCTTTCTTT. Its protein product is CASSYNVAGRAFF.

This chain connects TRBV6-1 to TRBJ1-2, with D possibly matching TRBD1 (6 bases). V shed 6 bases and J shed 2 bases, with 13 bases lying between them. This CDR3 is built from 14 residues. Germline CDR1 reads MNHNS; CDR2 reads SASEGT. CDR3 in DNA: TGTGCCAGCAGGACGGACAGACGGAACTATGGCTACACCTTC. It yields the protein CASRTDRRNYGYTF.

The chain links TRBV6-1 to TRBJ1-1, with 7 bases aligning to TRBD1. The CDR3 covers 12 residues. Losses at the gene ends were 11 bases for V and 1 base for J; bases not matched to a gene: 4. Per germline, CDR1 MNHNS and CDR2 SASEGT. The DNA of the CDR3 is TGTGCCGGAGGACAGGCGAACACTGAAGCTTTCTTT. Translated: CAGGQANTEAFF.

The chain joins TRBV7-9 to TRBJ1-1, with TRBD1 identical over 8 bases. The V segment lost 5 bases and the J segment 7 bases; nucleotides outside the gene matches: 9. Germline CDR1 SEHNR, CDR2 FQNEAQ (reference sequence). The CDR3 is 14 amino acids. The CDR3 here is CASSLWTGRNEAFF. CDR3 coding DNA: TGTGCCAGCAGCCTCTGGACAGGGAGAAATGAAGCTTTCTTT.

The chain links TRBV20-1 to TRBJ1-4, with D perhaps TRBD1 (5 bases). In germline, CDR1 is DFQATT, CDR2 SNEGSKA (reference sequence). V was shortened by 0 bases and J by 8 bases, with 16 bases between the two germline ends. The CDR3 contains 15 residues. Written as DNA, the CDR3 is TGCAGTGCTAGAGATTGGGGGGATTTTAGAGAAAAACTGTTTTTT. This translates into CSARDWGDFREKLFF.